This entry is about one T cell receptor beta chain. What it binds is unknown. The CDR3 is made up of 14 amino acids. V lost 1 base to trimming and J lost 8 bases, with 15 bases between them. The germline gives CDR1 SNHLY, CDR2 FYNNEI. This record belongs to a study of T cell responses to AZD1222 COVID-19 vaccine. Findings and limits, study-wide: Dominant CD4 TCR responses targeted spike regions 160-218 and 743-854. The donor group comprised mostly white British people and more females; the analysis possibly underestimated clonal diversity. With two AZD1222 doses given, Spike-specific TCR breadth and depth both rose. A reported finding is that nearly half of spike-specific TCRs target unmutated variant regions.

Method: immunoSEQ multiplex PCR; TCRdb's copy keeps in-frame clones and lacks some. The sample yields 150,000 to 160,000 clones, approximately 90% seen once. The chain recombines TRBV2 with TRBJ2-7; tentatively, D is TRBD1 (6 bases). Source: peripheral blood, taken on day 0 of AZD1222 vaccination. This clonotype was sampled from an adult in good health. This CDR3 is CASSEGTDILKQYF. Here the CDR3 DNA reads TGTGCCAGCAGTGAAGGGACAGATATACTAAAGCAGTACTTC.